These 13 T cell receptor beta chains came from one sample sequenced in a study of shared clonotypes between healthy human individuals. TCRdb's table, derived via immunoSEQ multiplex PCR, lists solely in-frame clones and lacks some. This table has 400,000 to 600,000 clones, approximately 95% appearing once. The specimen sequenced was naive CD4+ T cells sorted from blood. As for subset: CD45RA+ positively selected. These receptors were taken from a young woman in good health.

J is TRBJ2-7 and V is TRBV5-1; D is undetermined. Germline loops: CDR1 SGHRS, CDR2 YFSETQ. The V end lost 4 bases, the J end lost 1 base, and 9 bases lay between the germline ends. The CDR3 sequence is 13 residues long. The CDR3 bases are TGCGCCAGCAGCCAGGCTTGGTCCTACGAGCAGTACTTC. Its translation: CASSQAWSYEQYF.

The chain links TRBV7-9 to TRBJ2-1, with TRBD2 matching 12 bases. Germline lookup yields CDR1 SEHNR and CDR2 FQNEAQ (reference sequence). With 5 bases clipped from V and 9 bases from J, the junction kept 11 bases outside the gene matches. This CDR3 has 16 residues. Written as DNA, the CDR3 is TGTGCCAGCAGCAGAACGCTAGCGGGAGGGCCCGGTGAGCAGTTCTTC. Residues: CASSRTLAGGPGEQFF.

Points on this clone: Other DNA sequences from this sample encode an identical CDR3 as well. This sequence joins TRBV5-4 and TRBJ1-3; D is perhaps TRBD1 (6 bases). V dropped 3 bases and J dropped 1 base, with 8 bases sitting between them. The germline gives CDR1 SGHNT, CDR2 YYREEE (reference sequence). The CDR3 has 14 residues. DNA of the CDR3: TGTGCCAGCAGCTCTCAGGGGTCTGGAAACACCATATATTTT. Protein sequence: CASSSQGSGNTIYF.

The genes are TRBV5-4 and TRBJ2-7, with 13 nucleotides matching TRBD2. Germline V gene lookup returns CDR1 SGHNT and CDR2 YYREEE (reference sequence). The V and J ends lost 3 bases and 4 bases, in that order; junction bases with no gene match: 13. The CDR3 covers 18 residues. The CDR3 region has the DNA TGTGCCAGCAGCTGGGGACTAGCGGGACTTACCGACCAGTACGAGCAGTACTTC. Its translation is CASSWGLAGLTDQYEQYF.

The chain has TRBV5-5 and TRBJ2-3; TRBD1 might be the D (5 bases). Trimming took off 6 bases at V and 5 bases at J, with 16 bases between the two ends. The CDR3 runs 14 residues. Germline lookup yields CDR1 SGHKS and CDR2 YYEKEE (reference sequence). Written as DNA, the CDR3 is TGTGCCAGCATCCCCCCGGACACAGAAGATACGCAGTATTTT. This sequence encodes CASIPPDTEDTQYF. The variable domain in full, completed from reference TRBV5-5 and TRBJ2-3, reads DAGVTQSPTHLIKTRGQQVTLRCSPISGHKSVSWYQQVLGQGPQFIFQYYEKEERGRGNFPDRFSARQFPNYSSELNVNALLLGDSALYLCASIPPDTEDTQYFGPGTRLTVL.

J is TRBJ2-1 and V is TRBV28; D uncertain. Germline CDR1 MDHEN, CDR2 SYDVKM. V shed 5 bases and J shed 7 bases, with 15 bases lying between them. This CDR3 has 14 amino acids. Here the CDR3 reads CASSPRWGKNEQFF. The CDR3 DNA sequence: TGTGCCAGCAGTCCTAGATGGGGTAAAAATGAGCAGTTCTTC.

This clone has just one count. The chain uses TRBV10-3 and TRBJ2-1, with D tentatively TRBD2 (5 bases). Germline V CDR1 and CDR2: ENHRY, SYGVKD. The CDR3 has 12 amino acids. The V gene lost 10 bases and the J gene lost 6 bases, with 13 bases spanning the gap. The CDR3 nucleotides read TGTGCCACCGGACCGGGGTCCAATGAGCAGTTCTTC. It specifies CATGPGSNEQFF.

CDR3 amino acids: CASSYGALSSGNTIYF. The CDR3 DNA reads TGTGCCAGCAGTTACGGGGCCCTGAGCTCTGGAAACACCATATATTTT. The gene calls are TRBV6-5 and TRBJ1-3; D perhaps matches TRBD1 (5 bases). CDR1 and CDR2 from the germline V gene are MNHEY and SVGAGI. This CDR3 is 16 amino acids long. Deletions cut 2 bases from V and 0 bases from J, with 11 bases between.

The chain carries TRBV18 and TRBJ2-5; 8 bases agree with TRBD2. TRBJ2-7 matches the DNA end more closely, so the J call is doubtful. The CDR3 is made up of 15 amino acids. Germline CDR1 reads KGHSH; CDR2 reads LQKENI. CDR3 sequence: CASSHRGGNAYEQYF. CDR3 DNA sequence: TGTGCCAGCTCCCACCGGGGGGGGAACGCCTACGAGCAGTACTTC.

As for this clone: At the DNA level, this CDR3 is encoded by other sequences in the same sample as well. J is TRBJ2-1 and V is TRBV28, with D unresolved. Trimming removed 4 bases from V and 0 bases from J, with 4 bases in between. This CDR3 has 13 amino acids. CDR1 MDHEN and CDR2 SYDVKM come from the germline V gene. The chain's CDR3 is CASSSGSYNEQFF. CDR3 DNA sequence: TGTGCCAGCAGTTCAGGCTCCTACAATGAGCAGTTCTTC.

The gene calls are TRBV28 and TRBJ2-1; 14 bases match TRBD2. Looked up from germline, CDR1 is MDHEN and CDR2 is SYDVKM. Trimming at V came to 3 bases and at J to 8 bases, leaving 6 bases not matched to a gene. The CDR3 is 16 residues long. The CDR3 region is CASSFGTSGSRYEQFF. DNA of the CDR3: TGTGCCAGCAGTTTCGGGACTAGCGGGAGTAGGTATGAGCAGTTCTTC.

This chain uses TRBV5-8 with TRBJ1-5; maybe TRBD1 (6 bases). Trimming shortened V by 4 bases and J by 0 bases, and 11 bases separated the two germline ends. Germline V CDR1 and CDR2: SGHTS, YDEGEE. The CDR3 loop spans 15 amino acids. The CDR3 is CASSHRVRSNQPQHF. CDR3 nucleotide sequence: TGTGCCAGCAGCCACAGGGTTCGTAGCAATCAGCCCCAGCATTTT.

Of note for this clone: Additional DNA sequences in this sample encode the identical CDR3. The genes are TRBV5-1 and TRBJ2-7, with D possibly TRBD2 on 5 matching bases. V gave up 0 bases and J gave up 0 bases, with 7 bases separating them. This CDR3 has 14 amino acids. CDR1 and CDR2 (germline): SGHRS, YFSETQ. CDR3 in DNA: TGCGCCAGCAGCTTGGCCGGAGGCTCCTACGAGCAGTACTTC. It codes for CASSLAGGSYEQYF.